This TCR beta chain was recovered during a study of CDR3 diversity in severe acne. TCRdb fed the PCR reads into MiXCR, producing one record per CDR3 protein. The sample gives about 76,000 distinct CDR3 sequences, around 53% of which show up once; 14% is in the top ten. This CDR3 contains 12 residues. The germline gives CDR1 KGHDR, CDR2 SFDVKD. V dropped 9 bases and J dropped 6 bases, with 14 bases sitting between them. This clonotype was seen a handful of times. Sequenced input: blood. This TCR was recovered from a male donor in good health, without acne. The V and J genes are TRBV24-1 and TRBJ2-7; weak D call: TRBD2 (6 bases). This CDR3 reads CATQAGPGEQYF. In DNA, the CDR3 is TGTGCCACCCAGGCGGGGCCGGGCGAGCAGTACTTC.